Listed here are 3 T cell receptor beta chains from one sample, sequenced in a study of T-cell reconstitution after alpha-beta-depleted transplantation in children. Molecular barcoding with unique molecular identifiers was used for the TCRbeta library. TCRdb used MiXCR to reprocess the PCR reads, holding one entry per CDR3 protein. Of around 440,000 distinct CDR3 sequences listed, about 17% are singletons. The sample here was PBMCs, mostly from graft donor cells, taken 360 days after TCRalphabeta/CD19-depleted stem cell transplant. Source of these receptors: a boy younger than two who had a stem cell transplant for Wiskott-Aldrich syndrome, so the T cells may come from the graft donor.

There are a few counts of this clonotype. The gene calls are TRBV29-1 and TRBJ2-1, with D possibly TRBD1 on 6 matching bases. Looked up from germline, CDR1 is SQVTM and CDR2 is ANQGSEA. CDR3 length: 13 residues. V was pared by 5 bases and J by 5 bases, with 13 bases between. CDR3: CSVNRVYHNEQFF. CDR3 DNA sequence: TGCAGCGTTAACAGGGTTTATCACAATGAGCAGTTCTTC.

The chain couples TRBV7-2 to TRBJ2-7; TRBD1 matches at 9 bases. This CDR3 is 15 amino acids long. Germline trimming cut 6 bases from V and 2 bases from J; bases unmatched to any gene: 8. The germline V gene encodes CDR1 SGHTA and CDR2 FQGNSA. The CDR3 reads CASRPTGGPTYEQYF. CDR3 nucleotides: TGTGCCAGCAGGCCAACAGGGGGCCCTACCTACGAGCAGTACTTC.

This clonotype was counted at least ten times. V and J are TRBV4-1 and TRBJ2-2; D uncertain. With 3 bases removed from V and 7 bases from J, the gap between germline ends came to 9 bases. This CDR3 has 13 amino acids. Germline CDR1 and CDR2: MGHRA and YSYEKL. The CDR3 DNA follows: TGCGCCAGCAGCCAGATAGTCATCGGGGAGCTGTTTTTT. Translating it yields CASSQIVIGELFF.